Detailed here is one TCR beta chain. Its antigen remains undetermined. The input lacks base qualities; no much larger clone sits a single base away. CD8 naive samples were obtained by positive selection for CCR7 among CD45RO-negative cells, yielding a CD45RA+CCR7+ population from which TemRA cells were excluded. Donors were healthy HIV-negative adults with no recently reported acute infections or vaccinations. Every donor was a Caucasian adult residing in Nashville, Tennessee, USA. Blood was collected by leukapheresis, and PBMCs were isolated by Ficoll-Histopaque density gradient centrifugation and then cryopreserved in liquid nitrogen vapor phase. Analytical flow cytometry was used to check the purity and quantity of every magnetically sorted T cell population. Genomic DNA was isolated from each sorted fraction and quantified by UV absorbance on a Nanodrop 2000c. This sample was included in a study of shared clonotypes between healthy human individuals (dated by TCRdb to about 2020). Study-level background: Two women and three men aged 18 to 49 years were included in the cohort. For each donor, three plates each were used for CD4 naive and CD4 memory, two plates were used for CD8 naive, and one plate was used for CD8 memory. To estimate repertoire size and how much clonotypes are shared between individuals, the study performed deep sequencing of blood TCR repertoires from a few healthy adults. Libraries were prepared and TCR repertoires were sequenced by different laboratories using diverse techniques, in order to increase sequencing depth and limit assay-specific biases. Between about 0.9 and 9 billion PBMCs per donor were obtained by leukapheresis.

General conclusions and limits of the study: Estimated clonotype richness was generally larger for naive than for memory subsets. Because the study included a small number of donors, the genetic and exposure-history diversity represented was limited. Clonotypes shared by all four sorted-subset donors showed higher generation probabilities than non-shared clonotypes. Pairwise subsampling led to the expectation that sequencing depth would affect the degree of clonotype sharing among donors. Sampling was restricted to blood, and TCR repertoires in tissues likely differ from the TCR repertoires found in blood. Across several donors, about 5% of naive CD4, roughly 3.3% of naive CD8, 2% to 2.5% of memory CD4, and 0.3% to 0.45% of memory CD8 clonotypes were shared. Incomplete sequencing was indicated by rarefaction of sorted-subset datasets, despite the large sequencing depth.

Using the deep immunoSEQ assay, multiplex PCR amplified TCR CDR3 regions from genomic DNA. Genomic DNA extracted from each cell subset was distributed evenly over all wells of several immunoSEQ 96-well plates, and each plate served as one replicate. Each replicate PCR for sorted subsets received roughly 0.2 ug genomic DNA, equal to tens of thousands of T cell genomes. Purified libraries were quantified with a Qubit 3.0 fluorometer, sized on a Bioanalyzer 2100, and re-quantified with the KAPA Library Quantification kit. Each immunoSEQ 96-well plate was sequenced on its own single-read 150-cycle Illumina NextSeq 550 flow cell. From the authors' description of their analysis: The immunoSEQ output contained only junctional sequences without quality scores, so filtering could not match that applied to full-length reads. To assign V/J genes and CDR3, sequences were annotated against IMGT germline references using PyIR, a Python wrapper for IgBLAST v1.9. Reads were removed for weak V/J assignments (E-value above 1e-6), missing CDR3, stop codons, out-of-frame junctions, or ambiguous translated residues. A V3J clonotype was defined by an identical inferred V gene, J gene, and CDR3 amino acid sequence. Percentage overlap between repertoires was computed as shared unique clonotypes divided by the size of the smaller repertoire. Richness of each repertoire was evaluated using RTK rarefaction, the Chao1 estimator, and Recon v2.1 estimates of unobserved clonotypes. For all TCRbeta clonotypes obtained by the gDNA method from a handful of donors, generation probabilities were computed with OLGA. TCRdb holds this immuneACCESS table with in-frame rearrangements only. Some clones are missing; in checked studies, unresolved V genes explain under half, and the rest has no known cause. The DNA was the basis for D and trimming; V, J and clone size are from that table. The sample table records about 1.9 million clones; just under 95% of these occur just once. The ten largest clones add up to under 2% of the sample.

From the cysteine through the phenylalanine, the CDR3 covers 12 amino acids. Only the CDR3 part of the read is kept: 36 bases, read in frame from the first base. Trimming removed 3 bases from V and 13 bases from J, leaving 12 bases between the germline ends. Looking up the germline V gene yields CDR1 MNHNS and CDR2 SASEGT. Sequencing was done on a sample of naive CD8+ T cells from PBMCs. The sample's cell subset or site label, decoded: CD45RA+CCR7+. The rearrangement combines TRBV6-1 with TRBJ2-2, with the identity of the D gene unclear. The sequence derives from a man aged 18 to 29 in good health. Some clones in this sample may be carry-over from other donors' samples. CDR3 sequence: CASSESRVGLFF. The nucleotide sequence is TGTGCCAGCAGTGAGTCAAGGGTCGGGCTGTTTTTT.